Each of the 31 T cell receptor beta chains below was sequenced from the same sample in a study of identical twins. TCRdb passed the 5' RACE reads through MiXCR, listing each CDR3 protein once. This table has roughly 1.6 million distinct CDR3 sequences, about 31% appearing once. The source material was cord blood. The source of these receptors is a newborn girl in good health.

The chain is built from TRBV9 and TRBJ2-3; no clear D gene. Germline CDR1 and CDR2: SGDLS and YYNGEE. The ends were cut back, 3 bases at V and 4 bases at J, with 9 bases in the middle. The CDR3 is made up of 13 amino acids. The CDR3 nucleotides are TGTGCCAGCAGCGGGGGATACGCAGATACGCAGTATTTT. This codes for CASSGGYADTQYF.

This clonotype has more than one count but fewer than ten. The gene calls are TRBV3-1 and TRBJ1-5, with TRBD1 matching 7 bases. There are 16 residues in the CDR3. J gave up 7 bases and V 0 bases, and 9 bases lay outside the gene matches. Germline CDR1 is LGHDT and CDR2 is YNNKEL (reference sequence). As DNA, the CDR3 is TGTGCCAGCAGCCAAGAGTACTTGACAGGGCGCCAGCCCCAGCATTTT. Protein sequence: CASSQEYLTGRQPQHF.

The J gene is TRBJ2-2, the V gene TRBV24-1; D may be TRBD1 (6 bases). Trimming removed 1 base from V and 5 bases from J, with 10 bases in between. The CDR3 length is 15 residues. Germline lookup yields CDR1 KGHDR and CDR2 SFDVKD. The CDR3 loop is CATSDFRGRTGELFF. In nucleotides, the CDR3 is TGTGCCACCAGTGATTTCAGGGGACGAACCGGGGAGCTGTTTTTT.

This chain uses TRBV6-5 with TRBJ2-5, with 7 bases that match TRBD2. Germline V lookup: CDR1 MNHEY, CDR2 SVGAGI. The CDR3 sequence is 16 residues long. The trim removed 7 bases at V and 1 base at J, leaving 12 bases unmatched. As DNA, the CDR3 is TGTGCCAGCATTGGCCAGGGACTAAAGAGCCAAGAGACCCAGTACTTC. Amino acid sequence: CASIGQGLKSQETQYF.

The CDR3 nucleotides read TGTGCCAGCAGCCAAGATTCAATAGCGGGGGGACAAGAGACCCAGTACTTC. It yields the protein CASSQDSIAGGQETQYF. The genes are TRBV3-1 and TRBJ2-5; 10 bases align to TRBD2. Per germline, CDR1 LGHDT and CDR2 YNNKEL (reference sequence). The V and J ends lost 0 bases and 2 bases, in that order; junction bases with no gene match: 6. The CDR3 length is 17 residues.

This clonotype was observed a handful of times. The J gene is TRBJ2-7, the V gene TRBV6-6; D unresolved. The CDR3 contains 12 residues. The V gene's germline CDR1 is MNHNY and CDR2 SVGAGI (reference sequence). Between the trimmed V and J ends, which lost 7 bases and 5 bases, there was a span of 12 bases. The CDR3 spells CASNLGWDEQYF. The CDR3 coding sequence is TGTGCCAGCAACCTAGGTTGGGACGAGCAGTACTTC.

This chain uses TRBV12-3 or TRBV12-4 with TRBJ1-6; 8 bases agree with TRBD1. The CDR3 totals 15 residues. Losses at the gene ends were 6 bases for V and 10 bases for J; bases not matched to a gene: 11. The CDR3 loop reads CASSPRSTGDSPLHF. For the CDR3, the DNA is TGTGCCAGCAGCCCCCGGTCGACAGGGGACTCACCCCTCCACTTT.

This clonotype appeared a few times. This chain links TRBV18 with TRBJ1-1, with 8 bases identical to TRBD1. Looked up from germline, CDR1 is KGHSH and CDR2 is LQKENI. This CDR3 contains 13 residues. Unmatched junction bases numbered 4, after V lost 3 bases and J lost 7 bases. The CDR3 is CASSPGTGFEAFF. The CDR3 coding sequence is TGTGCCAGCTCACCCGGGACAGGATTTGAAGCTTTCTTT.

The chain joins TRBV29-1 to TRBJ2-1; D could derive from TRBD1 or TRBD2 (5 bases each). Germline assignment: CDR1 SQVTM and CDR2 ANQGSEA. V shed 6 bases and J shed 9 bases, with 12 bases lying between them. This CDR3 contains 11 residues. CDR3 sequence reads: CSVGTDPEQFF. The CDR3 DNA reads TGCAGCGTCGGGACCGATCCTGAGCAGTTCTTC.

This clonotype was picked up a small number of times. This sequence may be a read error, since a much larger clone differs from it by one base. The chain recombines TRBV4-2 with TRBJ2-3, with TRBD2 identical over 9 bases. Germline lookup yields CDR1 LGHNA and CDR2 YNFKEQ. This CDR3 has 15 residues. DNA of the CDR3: TGTGCCAGCATCCAAACTAGCGGGAGCACAGATACGCAGTATTTT. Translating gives CASIQTSGSTDTQYF.

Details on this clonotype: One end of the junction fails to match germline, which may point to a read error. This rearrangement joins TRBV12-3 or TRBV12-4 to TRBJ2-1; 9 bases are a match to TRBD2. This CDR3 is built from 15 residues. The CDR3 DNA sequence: TGTGCCGGCAGTCCCCTAGCGGGAAAGCACAATGAGCAGTTCTTC. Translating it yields CAGSPLAGKHNEQFF.

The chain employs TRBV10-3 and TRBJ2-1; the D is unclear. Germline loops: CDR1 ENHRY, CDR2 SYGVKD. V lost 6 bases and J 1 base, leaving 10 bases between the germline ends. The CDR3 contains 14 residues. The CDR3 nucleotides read TGTGCCATCAGGGACGGAAGATCCTACAATGAGCAGTTCTTC. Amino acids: CAIRDGRSYNEQFF.

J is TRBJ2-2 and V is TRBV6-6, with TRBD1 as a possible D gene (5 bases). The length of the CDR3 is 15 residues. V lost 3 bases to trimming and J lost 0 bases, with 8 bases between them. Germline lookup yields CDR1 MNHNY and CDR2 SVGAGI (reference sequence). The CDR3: CASSYPRANTGELFF. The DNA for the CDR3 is TGTGCCAGCAGTTATCCCAGGGCGAACACCGGGGAGCTGTTTTTT.

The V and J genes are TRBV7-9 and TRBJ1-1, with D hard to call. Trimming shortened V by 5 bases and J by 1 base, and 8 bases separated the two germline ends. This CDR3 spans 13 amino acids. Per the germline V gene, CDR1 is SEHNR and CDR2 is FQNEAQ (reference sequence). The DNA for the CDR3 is TGTGCCAGCAGCCCCCAGACGAACACTGAAGCTTTCTTT. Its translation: CASSPQTNTEAFF.

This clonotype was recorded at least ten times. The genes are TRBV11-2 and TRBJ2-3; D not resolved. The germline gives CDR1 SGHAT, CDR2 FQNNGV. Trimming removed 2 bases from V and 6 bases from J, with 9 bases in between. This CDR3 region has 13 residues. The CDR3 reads CASSLILRDTQYF. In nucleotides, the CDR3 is TGTGCCAGCAGCTTAATTTTGAGGGATACGCAGTATTTT.

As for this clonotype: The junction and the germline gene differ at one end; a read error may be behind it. The CDR3 region is CAGSLRLNYGYTF. In nucleotides, the CDR3 is TGTGCCGGCAGCTTACGGCTCAACTATGGCTACACCTTC. The chain recombines TRBV7-2 with TRBJ1-2; D is ambiguous. From germline, CDR1 is SGHTA and CDR2 FQGNSA. This CDR3 has 13 residues.

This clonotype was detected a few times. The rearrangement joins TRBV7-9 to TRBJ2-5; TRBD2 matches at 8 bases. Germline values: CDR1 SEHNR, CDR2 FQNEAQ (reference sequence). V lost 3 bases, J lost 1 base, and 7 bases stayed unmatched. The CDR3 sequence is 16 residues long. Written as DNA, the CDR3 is TGTGCCAGCAGCTTGGGTCGACTAGCGACCCAAGAGACCCAGTACTTC. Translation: CASSLGRLATQETQYF.

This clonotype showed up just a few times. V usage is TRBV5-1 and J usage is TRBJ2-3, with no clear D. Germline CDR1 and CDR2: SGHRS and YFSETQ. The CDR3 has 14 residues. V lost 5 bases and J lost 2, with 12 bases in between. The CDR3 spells CASSEAQLTDTQYF. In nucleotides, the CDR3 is TGCGCCAGCAGTGAGGCGCAACTCACAGATACGCAGTATTTT.

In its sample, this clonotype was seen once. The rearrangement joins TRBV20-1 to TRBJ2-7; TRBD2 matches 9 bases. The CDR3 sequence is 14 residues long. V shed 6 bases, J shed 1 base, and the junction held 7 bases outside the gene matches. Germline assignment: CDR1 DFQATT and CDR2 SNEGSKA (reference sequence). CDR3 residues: CSAKLAGGSYEQYF. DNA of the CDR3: TGCAGTGCGAAACTAGCGGGTGGATCCTACGAGCAGTACTTC.

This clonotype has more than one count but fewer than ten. The CDR3 nucleotides read TGCGCCAGCAGCCAAGATCTGGGACTAGCGGGAGTTATCGAGCAGTACTTC. Translated, it gives CASSQDLGLAGVIEQYF. J is TRBJ2-7 and V is TRBV4-1, with 14 nucleotides matching TRBD2. Looked up from germline, CDR1 is MGHRA and CDR2 is YSYEKL. The CDR3 consists of 17 residues. V was clipped by 0 bases and J by 6 bases; unmatched bases: 7.

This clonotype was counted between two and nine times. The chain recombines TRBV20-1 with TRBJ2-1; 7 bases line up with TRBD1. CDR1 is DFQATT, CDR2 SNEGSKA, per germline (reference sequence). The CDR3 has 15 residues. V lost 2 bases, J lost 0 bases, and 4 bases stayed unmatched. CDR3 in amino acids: CSARPGQSSYNEQFF. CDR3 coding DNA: TGCAGTGCTAGACCGGGACAGAGCTCCTACAATGAGCAGTTCTTC.

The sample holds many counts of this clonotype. CDR3 loop: CAISESLGAETQYF. In DNA, the CDR3 is TGTGCCATCAGTGAGTCGCTGGGCGCAGAGACCCAGTACTTC. The rearrangement uses TRBV10-3 and TRBJ2-5; D is uncertain. The CDR3 runs 14 residues. V was cut by 0 bases and J by 4 bases, with 9 bases left in between. The germline gives CDR1 ENHRY, CDR2 SYGVKD.

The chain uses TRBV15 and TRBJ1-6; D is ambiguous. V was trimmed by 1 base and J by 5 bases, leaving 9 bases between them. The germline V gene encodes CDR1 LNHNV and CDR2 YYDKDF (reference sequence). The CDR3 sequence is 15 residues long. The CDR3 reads CATSRVEADNSPLHF. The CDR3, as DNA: TGTGCCACCAGCAGAGTGGAGGCCGATAATTCACCCCTCCACTTT.

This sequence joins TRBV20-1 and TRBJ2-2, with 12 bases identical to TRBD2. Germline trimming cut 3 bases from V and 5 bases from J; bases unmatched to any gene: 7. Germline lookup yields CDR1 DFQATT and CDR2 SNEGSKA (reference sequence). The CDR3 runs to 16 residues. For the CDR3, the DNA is TGCAGTGCTAGCCCCCTAGCGGGAGGGCGGACCGGGGAGCTGTTTTTT. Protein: CSASPLAGGRTGELFF.

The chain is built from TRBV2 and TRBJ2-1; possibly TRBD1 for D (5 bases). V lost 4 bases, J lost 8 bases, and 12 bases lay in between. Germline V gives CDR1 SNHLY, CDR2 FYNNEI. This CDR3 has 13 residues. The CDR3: CASSGQGWHEQFF. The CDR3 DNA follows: TGTGCCAGCAGTGGTCAGGGATGGCATGAGCAGTTCTTC.

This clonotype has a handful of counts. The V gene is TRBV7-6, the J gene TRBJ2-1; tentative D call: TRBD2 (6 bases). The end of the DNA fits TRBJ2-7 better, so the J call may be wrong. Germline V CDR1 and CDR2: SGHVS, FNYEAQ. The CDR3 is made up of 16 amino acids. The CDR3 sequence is CASSFPRGNSYNEQYF. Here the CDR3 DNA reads TGTGCCAGCAGCTTCCCTCGGGGGAACTCCTACAATGAGCAGTACTTC.

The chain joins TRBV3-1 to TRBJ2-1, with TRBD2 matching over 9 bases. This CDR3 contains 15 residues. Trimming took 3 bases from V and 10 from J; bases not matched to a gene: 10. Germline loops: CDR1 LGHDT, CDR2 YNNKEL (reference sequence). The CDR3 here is CASSHTGTSRYEQFF. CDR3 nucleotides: TGTGCCAGCAGCCACACCGGGACTAGCCGTTACGAGCAGTTCTTC.

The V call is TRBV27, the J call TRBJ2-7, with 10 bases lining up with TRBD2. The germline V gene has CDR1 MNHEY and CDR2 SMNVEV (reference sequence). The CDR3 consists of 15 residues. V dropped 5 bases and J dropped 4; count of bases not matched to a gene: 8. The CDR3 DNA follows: TGTGCCAGCAGTCCAATAGGTAGCGGGAGGTACGAGCAGTACTTC. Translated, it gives CASSPIGSGRYEQYF.

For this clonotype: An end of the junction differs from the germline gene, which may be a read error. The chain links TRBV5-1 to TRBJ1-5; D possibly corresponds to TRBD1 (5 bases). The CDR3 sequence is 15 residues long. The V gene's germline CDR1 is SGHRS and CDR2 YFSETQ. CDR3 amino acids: CAISLGGTDNQPQHF. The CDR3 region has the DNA TGCGCCATCAGCTTGGGGGGAACAGACAATCAGCCCCAGCATTTT. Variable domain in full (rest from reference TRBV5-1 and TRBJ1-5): KAGVTQTPRYLIKTRGQQVTLSCSPISGHRSVSWYQQTPGQGLQFLFEYFSETQRNKGNFPGRFSGRQFSNSRSEMNVSTLELGDSALYLCAISLGGTDNQPQHFGDGTRLSIL.

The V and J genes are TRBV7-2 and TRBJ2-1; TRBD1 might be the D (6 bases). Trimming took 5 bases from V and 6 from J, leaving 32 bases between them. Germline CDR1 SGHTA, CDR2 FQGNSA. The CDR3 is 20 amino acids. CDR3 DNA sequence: TGTGCCAGCAGCCCCTCATCAGGGGACAAAGTCTTTAGGTTCCGCAATGAGCAGTTCTTC. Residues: CASSPSSGDKVFRFRNEQFF.

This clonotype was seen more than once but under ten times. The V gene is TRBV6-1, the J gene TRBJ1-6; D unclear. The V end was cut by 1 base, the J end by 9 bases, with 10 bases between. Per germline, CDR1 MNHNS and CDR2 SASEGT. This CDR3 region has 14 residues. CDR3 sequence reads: CASSEVRMSSPLHF. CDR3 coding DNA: TGTGCCAGCAGTGAAGTGAGAATGAGTTCACCCCTCCACTTT.